What follows describes a single TCR beta chain. Repertoires were generated with immunoSEQ multiplex PCR, while TCRdb's copy carries only in-frame clones and drops some. The sample holds 35,000 to 45,000 clones, about 88% seen once. This specimen belongs to a study of T cell changes during pregnancy in multiple sclerosis. Germline loops: CDR1 KGHSH, CDR2 LQKENI. This CDR3 has 15 residues. V lost 3 bases and J lost 6, with 17 bases in between. V gene TRBV18 combines with J gene TRBJ1-1; D remains ambiguous. This clonotype originated in a female donor with multiple sclerosis, enrolled in a pregnancy study. Sequencing was performed on CD4+ T cells from peripheral blood mononuclear cells, taken in the first trimester of pregnancy. The CDR3 spells CASSPPRRGDSEAFF. CDR3 in DNA: TGTGCCAGCTCACCTCCTCGCCGGGGTGATTCTGAAGCTTTCTTT.